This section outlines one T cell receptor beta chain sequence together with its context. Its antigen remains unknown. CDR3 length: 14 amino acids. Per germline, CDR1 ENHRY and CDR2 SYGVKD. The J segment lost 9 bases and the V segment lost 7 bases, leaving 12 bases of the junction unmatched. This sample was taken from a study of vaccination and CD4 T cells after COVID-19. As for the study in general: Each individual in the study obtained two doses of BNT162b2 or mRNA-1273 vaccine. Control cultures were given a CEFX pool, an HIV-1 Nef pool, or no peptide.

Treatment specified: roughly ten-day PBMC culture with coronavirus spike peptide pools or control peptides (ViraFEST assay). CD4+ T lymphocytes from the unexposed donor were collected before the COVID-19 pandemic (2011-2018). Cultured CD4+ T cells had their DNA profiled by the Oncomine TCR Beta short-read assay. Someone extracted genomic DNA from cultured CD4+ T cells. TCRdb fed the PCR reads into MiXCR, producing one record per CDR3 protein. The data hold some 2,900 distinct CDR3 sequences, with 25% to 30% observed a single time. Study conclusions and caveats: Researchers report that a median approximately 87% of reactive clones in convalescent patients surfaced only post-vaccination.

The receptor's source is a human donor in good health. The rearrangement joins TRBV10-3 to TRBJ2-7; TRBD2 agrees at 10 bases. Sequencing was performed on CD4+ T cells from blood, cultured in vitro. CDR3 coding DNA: TGTGCCATCAATTCAAGCGGGAGGGCCTCGGGGCAGTACTTC. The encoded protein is CAINSSGRASGQYF.